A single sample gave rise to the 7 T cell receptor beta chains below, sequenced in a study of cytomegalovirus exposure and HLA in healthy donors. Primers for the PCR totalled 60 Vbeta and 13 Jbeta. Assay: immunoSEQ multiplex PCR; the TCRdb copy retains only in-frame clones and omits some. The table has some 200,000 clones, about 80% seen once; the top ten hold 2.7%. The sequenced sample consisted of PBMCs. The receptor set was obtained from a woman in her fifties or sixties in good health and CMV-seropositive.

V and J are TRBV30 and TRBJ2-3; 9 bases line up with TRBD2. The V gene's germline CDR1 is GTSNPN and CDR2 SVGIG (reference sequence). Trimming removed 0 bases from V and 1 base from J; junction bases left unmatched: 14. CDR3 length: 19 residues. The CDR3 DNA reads TGTGCCTGGAGTGTACAATTGCGGGGGGGGGCCTGGGGCACAGATACGCAGTATTTT. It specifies CAWSVQLRGGAWGTDTQYF.

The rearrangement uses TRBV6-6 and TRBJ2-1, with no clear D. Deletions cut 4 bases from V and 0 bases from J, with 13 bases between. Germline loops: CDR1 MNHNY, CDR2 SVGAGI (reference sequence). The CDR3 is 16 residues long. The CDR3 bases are TGTGCCAGCAGTTTCGGTAAATTAACCTCCTACAATGAGCAGTTCTTC. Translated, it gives CASSFGKLTSYNEQFF.

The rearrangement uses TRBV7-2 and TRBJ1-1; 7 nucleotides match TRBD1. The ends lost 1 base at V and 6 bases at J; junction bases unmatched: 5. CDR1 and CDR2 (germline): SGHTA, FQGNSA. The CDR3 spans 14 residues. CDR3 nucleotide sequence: TGTGCCAGCAGCTTAGAGAGGGGGCGGGCTGAAGCTTTCTTT. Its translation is CASSLERGRAEAFF.

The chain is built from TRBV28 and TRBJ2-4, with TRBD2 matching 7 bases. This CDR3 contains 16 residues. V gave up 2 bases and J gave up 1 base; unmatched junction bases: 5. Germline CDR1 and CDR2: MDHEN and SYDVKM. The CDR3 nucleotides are TGTGCCAGCAGTTTAGCTGGGGAGGGGGCCAAAAACATTCAGTACTTC. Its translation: CASSLAGEGAKNIQYF.

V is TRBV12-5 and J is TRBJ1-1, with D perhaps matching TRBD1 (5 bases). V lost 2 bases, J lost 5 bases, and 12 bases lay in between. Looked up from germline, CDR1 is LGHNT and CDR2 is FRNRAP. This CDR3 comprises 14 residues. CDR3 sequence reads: CASGLTQGETEAFF. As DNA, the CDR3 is TGTGCTAGTGGTTTGACTCAGGGTGAGACTGAAGCTTTCTTT.

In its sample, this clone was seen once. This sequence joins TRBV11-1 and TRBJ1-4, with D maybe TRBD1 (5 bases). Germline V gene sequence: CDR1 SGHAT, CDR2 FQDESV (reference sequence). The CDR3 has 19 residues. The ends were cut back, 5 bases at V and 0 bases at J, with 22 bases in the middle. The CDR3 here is CASSKARRGARATNEKLFF. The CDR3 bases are TGTGCCAGCAGCAAAGCTAGAAGGGGCGCTCGCGCAACTAATGAAAAACTGTTTTTT.

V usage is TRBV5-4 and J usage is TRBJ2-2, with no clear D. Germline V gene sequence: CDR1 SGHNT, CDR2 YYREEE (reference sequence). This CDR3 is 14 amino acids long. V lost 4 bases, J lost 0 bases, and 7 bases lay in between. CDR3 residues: CASSPVSNTGELFF. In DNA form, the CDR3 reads TGTGCCAGCAGCCCGGTCTCGAACACCGGGGAGCTGTTTTTT.